These 14 T cell receptor beta chains originate from one sample sequenced in a study of blood T cell repertoires in COVID-19. Here immunoSEQ multiplex PCR was the method, and the copy in TCRdb shows in-frame clones only, minus some. The sample carries around 190,000 clones, around 76% recorded once. The specimen was PBMCs or T cells enriched from blood (not recorded which). The receptor set was obtained from a woman between 50 and 59 years old with acute COVID-19.

The chain links TRBV3-1 (or the pseudogene TRBV3-2) to TRBJ2-3, with 11 bases aligning to TRBD2. The germline V gene has CDR1 LGHDT and CDR2 YNNKEL (reference sequence). V was clipped by 3 bases and J by 2 bases; unmatched bases: 10. The CDR3 has 18 amino acids. This CDR3 reads CASSHARLAGGFTDTQYF. In DNA, the CDR3 is TGTGCCAGCAGCCATGCCCGGCTAGCGGGGGGCTTCACAGATACGCAGTATTTT.

This rearrangement joins TRBV29-1 to TRBJ1-3, with TRBD1 identical over 7 bases. V was clipped by 2 bases and J by 0 bases; unmatched bases: 10. The germline V gene encodes CDR1 SQVTM and CDR2 ANQGSEA. This CDR3 comprises 17 residues. The CDR3 spells CSVEIYRDSFSGNTIYF. CDR3 coding DNA: TGCAGCGTTGAAATTTACCGGGACAGCTTCTCTGGAAACACCATATATTTT.

The V and J genes are TRBV5-1 and TRBJ1-2, with TRBD1 matching 8 bases. CDR1 is SGHRS, CDR2 YFSETQ, per germline. Trimming took 4 bases from V and 2 from J; bases not matched to a gene: 7. The CDR3 is 15 amino acids. CDR3 sequence: CASSHDRGSNYGYTF. The CDR3 nucleotides are TGCGCCAGCAGCCACGACAGGGGATCGAACTATGGCTACACCTTC.

This chain joins TRBV18 and TRBJ2-3, with D tentatively TRBD2 (5 bases). Trimming stripped 2 bases from V and 6 bases from J, with 15 bases between. CDR1 is KGHSH and CDR2 is LQKENI in the germline V gene. This CDR3 region has 15 residues. In DNA form, the CDR3 reads TGTGCCAGCTCACCAAACCGGACGCCGGGGGATACGCAGTATTTT. It codes for CASSPNRTPGDTQYF.

CDR3 in DNA: TGTGCCAGCAGCTTACTAGCGCAAAACACCGGGGAGCTGTTTTTT. Translated, it gives CASSLLAQNTGELFF. The chain links TRBV11-1 to TRBJ2-2, with D maybe TRBD2 (6 bases). Between the trimmed V and J ends, which lost 2 bases and 2 bases, there was a span of 9 bases. Germline values: CDR1 SGHAT, CDR2 FQDESV (reference sequence). This CDR3 spans 15 amino acids.

The chain combines TRBV4-2 with TRBJ1-2; D is unclear. Germline V gives CDR1 LGHNA, CDR2 YNFKEQ. This CDR3 comprises 17 residues. Trimming stripped 0 bases from V and 4 bases from J, with 18 bases between. The DNA for the CDR3 is TGTGCCAGCAGCCAAGATGGACCGACCGGGATCCTCTATGGCTACACCTTC. Translation gives CASSQDGPTGILYGYTF.

The J gene is TRBJ1-2, the V gene TRBV6-5, with 9 positions matching TRBD1. J gave up 8 bases and V 6 bases, and 7 bases lay outside the gene matches. CDR1 is MNHEY and CDR2 is SVGAGI in the germline V gene. CDR3 length: 13 residues. CDR3: CASRTDRGGGYTF. The CDR3 DNA reads as TGTGCCAGCAGAACGGACAGGGGAGGCGGCTACACCTTC.

The chain is built from TRBV6-5 and TRBJ2-3, with a tentative D call TRBD1 (6 bases). The CDR3 is 13 residues long. V lost 6 bases, J lost 4 bases, and 11 bases lay in between. Germline V lookup: CDR1 MNHEY, CDR2 SVGAGI. This chain's CDR3 is CASSRDNSDTQYF. CDR3 DNA sequence: TGTGCCAGCAGCAGGGACAACTCAGATACGCAGTATTTT.

This chain connects TRBV29-1 to TRBJ1-4; 9 bases are shared with TRBD1. V trimming: 7 bases; J trimming: 7 bases; junction bases outside the gene matches: 7. The CDR3 loop spans 13 amino acids. Per germline, CDR1 SQVTM and CDR2 ANQGSEA. The CDR3 spells CSAKQGAREKLFF. In DNA, the CDR3 is TGCAGCGCTAAACAGGGGGCGCGTGAAAAACTGTTTTTT.

The chain employs TRBV14 and TRBJ2-2; 8 bases match TRBD1. V shed 4 bases and J 1 base; nucleotides not matched to a gene: 5. The germline CDR1 and CDR2 sequences are SGHDN and FVKESK. The CDR3 extends over 16 amino acids. CDR3 DNA: TGTGCCAGCAGCCCCGGACAGGGTCTGAACACCGGGGAGCTGTTTTTT. Its translation is CASSPGQGLNTGELFF.

This clone showed up just once. J is TRBJ1-5 and V is TRBV7-2; D remains unclear. Germline assignment: CDR1 SGHTA and CDR2 FQGNSA. The CDR3 sequence is 14 residues long. The V gene lost 5 bases and the J gene lost 4 bases, with 12 bases spanning the gap. The CDR3 spells CASSPGGYNQPQHF. The CDR3 coding sequence is TGTGCCAGCAGCCCAGGAGGGTATAATCAGCCCCAGCATTTT. Full variable domain (remainder filled in from reference TRBV7-2 and TRBJ1-5): GAGVSQSPSNKVTEKGKDVELRCDPISGHTALYWYRQSLGQGLEFLIYFQGNSAPDKSGLPSDRFSAERTGGSVSTLTIQRTQQEDSAVYLCASSPGGYNQPQHFGDGTRLSIL.

J is TRBJ1-2 and V is TRBV29-1; no definite D call. CDR3 length equals 13 residues. Germline V gene data show CDR1 as SQVTM and CDR2 as ANQGSEA. Deletions cut 0 bases from V and 3 bases from J, with 8 bases between. CDR3 nucleotides: TGCAGCGTTGAAGACAGCGCTTACTATGGCTACACCTTC. It is translated as CSVEDSAYYGYTF.

This chain joins TRBV7-2 and TRBJ2-5, with a weak D call TRBD1 (5 bases). CDR3 length: 15 amino acids. Germline lookup yields CDR1 SGHTA and CDR2 FQGNSA. Trimming took off 1 base at V and 1 base at J, with 10 bases between the two ends. In DNA form, the CDR3 reads TGTGCCAGCAGCTTAGTGGCAGGGCCCCAAGAGACCCAGTACTTC. Its protein product is CASSLVAGPQETQYF.

The chain uses TRBV7-3 and TRBJ2-5; 7 bases fit TRBD2. Germline loops: CDR1 SGHTA, CDR2 FQGTGA. This CDR3 has 14 amino acids. The J segment lost 2 bases and the V segment lost 3 bases, leaving 3 bases of the junction unmatched. CDR3 bases: TGTGCCAGCAGCTTGGGGGGGTCTCAAGAGACCCAGTACTTC. Protein: CASSLGGSQETQYF.